This TCR beta chain was observed in a study of blood T cells in healthy people across ages. Then a second PCR, running about 6 to 12 cycles, was carried out with a sample-barcoded 5' primer and a J-beta primer mix. TCRdb reanalysed the 5' RACE reads using MiXCR and keeps one entry per CDR3 protein. Among hundreds of thousands of distinct CDR3 sequences listed, 58% were seen once. Germline V gene data show CDR1 as DFQATT and CDR2 as SNEGSKA (reference sequence). The CDR3 totals 12 residues. Trimming cost V 6 bases and J 3 bases, with 11 bases left between them. The clonotype comes from a man aged 25-45 years in good health. The V and J genes are TRBV20-1 and TRBJ1-2, with unresolved D. Sequences were obtained from blood. CDR3 sequence: CSAKGDYYGYTF. The DNA of the CDR3 is TGCAGTGCGAAGGGAGACTACTATGGCTACACCTTC.